This TCR beta chain was sequenced during a study of blood T cell repertoires in COVID-19. For the study at large: Italy, Spain and the United States were the sources of the convalescent and acute COVID-19 samples. In each case, the material was cDNA or gDNA derived from T cells, B-cell-depleted T cells, or PBMCs.

Per the authors' pipeline: From reference gene primer amplification, estimates of nucleated cell counts were derived. Measured with immunoSEQ multiplex PCR; TCRdb has only the in-frame clones, and not every one. The D gene and trimming were derived from the DNA, and the V and J assignments and clone size from that table. In the table there are hundreds of thousands of clones, more than 70% of which are singletons. Per the germline V gene, CDR1 is MNHNY and CDR2 is SVGAGI (reference sequence). The CDR3 has 16 residues. V was clipped by 9 bases and J by 5 bases; unmatched bases: 12. Sequencing used peripheral blood. The TCR comes from a woman in her forties or fifties who had recovered from COVID-19. V and J are TRBV6-6 and TRBJ1-6; 8 positions match TRBD1. CDR3 amino acids: CASSTGVIWHNSPLHF. The DNA of the CDR3 is TGTGCCAGTTCGACAGGGGTGATTTGGCATAATTCACCCCTCCACTTT.